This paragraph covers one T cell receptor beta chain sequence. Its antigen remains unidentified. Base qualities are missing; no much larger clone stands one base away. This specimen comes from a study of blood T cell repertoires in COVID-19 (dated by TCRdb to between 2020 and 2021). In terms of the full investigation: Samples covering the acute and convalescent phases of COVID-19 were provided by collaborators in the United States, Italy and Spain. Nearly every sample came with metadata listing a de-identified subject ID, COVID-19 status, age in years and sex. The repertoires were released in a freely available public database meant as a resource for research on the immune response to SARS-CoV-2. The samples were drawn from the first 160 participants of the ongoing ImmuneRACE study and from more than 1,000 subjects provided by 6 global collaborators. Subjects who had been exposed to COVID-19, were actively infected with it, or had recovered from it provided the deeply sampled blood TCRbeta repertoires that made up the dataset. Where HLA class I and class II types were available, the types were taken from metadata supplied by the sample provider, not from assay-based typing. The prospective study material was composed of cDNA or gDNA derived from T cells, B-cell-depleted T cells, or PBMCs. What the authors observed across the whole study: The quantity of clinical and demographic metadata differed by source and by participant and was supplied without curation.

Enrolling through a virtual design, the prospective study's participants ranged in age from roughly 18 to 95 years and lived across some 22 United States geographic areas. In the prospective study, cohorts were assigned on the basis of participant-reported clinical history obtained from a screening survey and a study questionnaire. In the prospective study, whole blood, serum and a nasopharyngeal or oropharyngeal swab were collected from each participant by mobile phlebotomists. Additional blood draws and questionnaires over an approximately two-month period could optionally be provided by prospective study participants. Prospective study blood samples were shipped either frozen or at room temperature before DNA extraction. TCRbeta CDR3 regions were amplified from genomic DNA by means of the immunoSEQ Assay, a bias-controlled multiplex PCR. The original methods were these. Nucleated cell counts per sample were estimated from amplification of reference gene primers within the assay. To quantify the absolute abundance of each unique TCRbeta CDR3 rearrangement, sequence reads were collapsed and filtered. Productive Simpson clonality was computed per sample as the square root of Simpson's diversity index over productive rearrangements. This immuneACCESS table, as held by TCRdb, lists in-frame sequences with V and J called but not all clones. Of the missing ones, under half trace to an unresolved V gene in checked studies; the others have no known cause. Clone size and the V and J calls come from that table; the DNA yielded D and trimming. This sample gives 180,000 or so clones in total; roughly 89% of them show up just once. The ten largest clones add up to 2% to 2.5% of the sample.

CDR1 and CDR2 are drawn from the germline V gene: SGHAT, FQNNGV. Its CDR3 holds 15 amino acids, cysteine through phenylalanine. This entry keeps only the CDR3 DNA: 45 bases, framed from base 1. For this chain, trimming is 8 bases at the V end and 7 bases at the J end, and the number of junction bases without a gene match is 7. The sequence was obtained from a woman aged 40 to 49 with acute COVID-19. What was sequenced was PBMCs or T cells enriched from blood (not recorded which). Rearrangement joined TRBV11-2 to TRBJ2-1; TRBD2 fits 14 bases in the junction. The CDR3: CASGNRLAGGNEQFF. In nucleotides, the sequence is TGTGCCAGCGGTAATAGACTAGCGGGAGGGAATGAGCAGTTCTTC.